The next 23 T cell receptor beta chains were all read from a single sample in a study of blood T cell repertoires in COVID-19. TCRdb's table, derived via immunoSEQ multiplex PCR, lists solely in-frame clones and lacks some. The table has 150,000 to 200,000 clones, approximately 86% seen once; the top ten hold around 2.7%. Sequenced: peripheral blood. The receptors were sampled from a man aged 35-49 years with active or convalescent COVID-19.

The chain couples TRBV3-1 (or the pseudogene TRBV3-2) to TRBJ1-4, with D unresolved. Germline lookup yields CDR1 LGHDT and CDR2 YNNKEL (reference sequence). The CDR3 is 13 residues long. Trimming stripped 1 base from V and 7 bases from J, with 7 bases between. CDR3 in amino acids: CASSQGGTEKLFF. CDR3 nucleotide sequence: TGTGCCAGCAGCCAAGGAGGTACTGAAAAACTGTTTTTT.

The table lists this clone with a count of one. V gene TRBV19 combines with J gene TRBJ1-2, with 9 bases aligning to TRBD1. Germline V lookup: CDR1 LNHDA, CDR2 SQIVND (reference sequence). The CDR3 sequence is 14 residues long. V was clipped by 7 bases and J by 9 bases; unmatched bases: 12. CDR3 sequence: CASIPSGTGYRYTF. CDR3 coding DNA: TGTGCCAGTATCCCTTCCGGGACAGGGTATCGCTACACCTTC.

The CDR3 region is CASSLGQGALSPLHF. DNA of the CDR3: TGTGCCAGCAGCTTGGGACAGGGGGCGCTTTCACCCCTCCACTTT. This chain joins TRBV5-8 and TRBJ1-6, with 10 nucleotides matching TRBD1. The germline V gene has CDR1 SGHTS and CDR2 YDEGEE. The V segment lost 0 bases and the J segment 9 bases; nucleotides outside the gene matches: 3. The CDR3 loop spans 15 amino acids.

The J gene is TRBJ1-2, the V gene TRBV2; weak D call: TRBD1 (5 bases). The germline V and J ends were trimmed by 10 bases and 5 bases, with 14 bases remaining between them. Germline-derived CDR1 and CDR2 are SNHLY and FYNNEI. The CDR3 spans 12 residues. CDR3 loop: CATRARVYGYTF. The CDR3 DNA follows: TGTGCCACCAGGGCCAGGGTGTATGGCTACACCTTC.

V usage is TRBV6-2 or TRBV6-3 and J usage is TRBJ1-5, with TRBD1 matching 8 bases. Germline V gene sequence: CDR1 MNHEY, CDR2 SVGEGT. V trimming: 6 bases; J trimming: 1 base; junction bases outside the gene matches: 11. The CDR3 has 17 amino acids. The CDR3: CASSYGQGSFSNQPQHF. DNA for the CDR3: TGTGCCAGCAGCTATGGACAGGGTTCATTCAGCAATCAGCCCCAGCATTTT.

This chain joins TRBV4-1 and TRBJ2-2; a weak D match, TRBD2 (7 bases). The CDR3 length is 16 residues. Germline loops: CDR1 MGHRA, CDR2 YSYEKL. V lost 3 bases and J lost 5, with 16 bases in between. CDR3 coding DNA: TGCGCCAGCAGCCAGCCTCGGGGGGCAGGAACCGGGGAGCTGTTTTTT. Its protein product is CASSQPRGAGTGELFF.

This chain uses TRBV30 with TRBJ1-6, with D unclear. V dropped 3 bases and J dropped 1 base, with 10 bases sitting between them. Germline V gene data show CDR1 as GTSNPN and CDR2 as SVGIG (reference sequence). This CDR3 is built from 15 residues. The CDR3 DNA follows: TGTGCCTGGAGACAAGGGAGGTCCTATAATTCACCCCTCCACTTT. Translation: CAWRQGRSYNSPLHF.

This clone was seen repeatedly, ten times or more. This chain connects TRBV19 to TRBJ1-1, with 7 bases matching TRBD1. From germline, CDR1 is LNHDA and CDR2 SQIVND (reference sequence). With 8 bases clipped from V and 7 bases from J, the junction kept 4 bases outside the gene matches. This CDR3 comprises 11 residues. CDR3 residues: CASSGQVEAFF. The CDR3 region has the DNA TGTGCCAGTTCCGGACAGGTTGAAGCTTTCTTT.

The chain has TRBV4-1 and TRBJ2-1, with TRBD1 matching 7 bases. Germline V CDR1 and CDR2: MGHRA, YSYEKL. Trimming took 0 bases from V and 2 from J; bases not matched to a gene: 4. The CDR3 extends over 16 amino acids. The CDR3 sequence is CASSQDTGEPYNEQFF. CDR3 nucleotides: TGCGCCAGCAGCCAAGATACAGGGGAACCCTACAATGAGCAGTTCTTC.

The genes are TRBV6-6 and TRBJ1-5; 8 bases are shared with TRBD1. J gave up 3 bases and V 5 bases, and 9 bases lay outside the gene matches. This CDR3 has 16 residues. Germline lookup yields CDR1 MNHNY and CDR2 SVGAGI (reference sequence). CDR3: CASSPSQGANNQPQHF. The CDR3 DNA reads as TGTGCCAGCAGTCCTTCCCAGGGGGCAAACAATCAGCCCCAGCATTTT.

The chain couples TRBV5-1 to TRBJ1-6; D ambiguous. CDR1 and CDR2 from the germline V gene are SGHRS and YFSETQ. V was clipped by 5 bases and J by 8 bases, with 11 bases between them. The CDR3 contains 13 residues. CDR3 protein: CASSSRADSPLHF. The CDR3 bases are TGCGCCAGCAGTTCGAGGGCCGATTCACCCCTCCACTTT. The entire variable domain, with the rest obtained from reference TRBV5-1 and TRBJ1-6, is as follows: KAGVTQTPRYLIKTRGQQVTLSCSPISGHRSVSWYQQTPGQGLQFLFEYFSETQRNKGNFPGRFSGRQFSNSRSEMNVSTLELGDSALYLCASSSRADSPLHFGNGTRLTVT.

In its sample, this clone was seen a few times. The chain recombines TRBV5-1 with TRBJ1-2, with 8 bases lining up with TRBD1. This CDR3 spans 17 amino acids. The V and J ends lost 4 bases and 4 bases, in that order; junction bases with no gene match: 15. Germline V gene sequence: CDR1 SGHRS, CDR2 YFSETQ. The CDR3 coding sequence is TGCGCCAGCAGCCCGAGTCAGGGGGCTTGGGCAGGCTATGGCTACACCTTC. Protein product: CASSPSQGAWAGYGYTF.

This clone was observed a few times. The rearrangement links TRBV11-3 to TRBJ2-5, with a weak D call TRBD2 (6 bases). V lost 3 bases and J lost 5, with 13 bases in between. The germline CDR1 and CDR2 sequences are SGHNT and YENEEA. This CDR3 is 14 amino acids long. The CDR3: CASSFFWAGETQYF. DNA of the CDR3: TGTGCCAGCAGCTTTTTTTGGGCGGGGGAGACCCAGTACTTC.

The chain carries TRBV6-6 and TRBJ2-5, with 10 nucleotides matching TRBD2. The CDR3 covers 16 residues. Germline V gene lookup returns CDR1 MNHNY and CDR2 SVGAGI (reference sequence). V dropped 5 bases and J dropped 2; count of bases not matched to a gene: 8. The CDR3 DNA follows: TGTGCCAGCAGTCGATCTAGCGGGGGAGATCAAGAGACCCAGTACTTC. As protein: CASSRSSGGDQETQYF.

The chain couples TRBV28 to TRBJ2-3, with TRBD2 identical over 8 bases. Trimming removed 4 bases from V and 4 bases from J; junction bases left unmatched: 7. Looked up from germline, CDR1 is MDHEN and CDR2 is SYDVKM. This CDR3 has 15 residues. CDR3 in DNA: TGTGCCAGCAGTTCCCCTAGCGGGCTGGCAGATACGCAGTATTTT. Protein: CASSSPSGLADTQYF.

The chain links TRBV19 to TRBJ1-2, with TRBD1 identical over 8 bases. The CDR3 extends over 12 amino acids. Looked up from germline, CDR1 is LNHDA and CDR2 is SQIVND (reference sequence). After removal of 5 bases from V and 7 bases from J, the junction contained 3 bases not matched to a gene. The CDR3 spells CASSAGGVGYTF. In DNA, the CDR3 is TGTGCCAGTAGTGCAGGGGGCGTTGGCTACACCTTC.

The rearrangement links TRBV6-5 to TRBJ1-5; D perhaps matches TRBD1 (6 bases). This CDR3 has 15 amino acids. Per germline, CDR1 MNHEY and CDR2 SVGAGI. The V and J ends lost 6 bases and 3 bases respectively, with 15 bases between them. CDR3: CASRGGQLDNQPQHF. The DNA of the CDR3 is TGTGCCAGCAGGGGTGGACAGCTAGACAATCAGCCCCAGCATTTT.

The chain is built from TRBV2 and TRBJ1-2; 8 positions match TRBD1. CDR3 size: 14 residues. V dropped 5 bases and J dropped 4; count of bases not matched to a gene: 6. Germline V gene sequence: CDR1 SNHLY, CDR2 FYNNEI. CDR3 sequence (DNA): TGTGCCAGCAGTAAGGCACAGGGGGTCTATGGCTACACCTTC. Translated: CASSKAQGVYGYTF. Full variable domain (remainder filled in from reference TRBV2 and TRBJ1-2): EPEVTQTPSHQVTQMGQEVILRCVPISNHLYFYWYRQILGQKVEFLVSFYNNEISEKSEIFDDQFSVERPDGSNFTLKIRSTKLEDSAMYFCASSKAQGVYGYTFGSGTRLTVV.

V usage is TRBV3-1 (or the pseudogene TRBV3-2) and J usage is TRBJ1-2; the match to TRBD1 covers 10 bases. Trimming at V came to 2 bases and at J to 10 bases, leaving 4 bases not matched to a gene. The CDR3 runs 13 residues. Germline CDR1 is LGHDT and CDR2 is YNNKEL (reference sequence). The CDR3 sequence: CASSQRDRGHYTF. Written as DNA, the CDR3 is TGTGCCAGCAGCCAACGTGACAGGGGGCACTACACCTTC.

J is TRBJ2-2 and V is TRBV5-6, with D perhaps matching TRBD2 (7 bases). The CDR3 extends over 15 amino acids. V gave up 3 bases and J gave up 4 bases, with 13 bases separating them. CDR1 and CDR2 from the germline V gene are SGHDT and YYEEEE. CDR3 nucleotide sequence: TGTGCCAGCAGCTGGGGGGGGCAGAGCACCGGGGAGCTGTTTTTT. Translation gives CASSWGGQSTGELFF.

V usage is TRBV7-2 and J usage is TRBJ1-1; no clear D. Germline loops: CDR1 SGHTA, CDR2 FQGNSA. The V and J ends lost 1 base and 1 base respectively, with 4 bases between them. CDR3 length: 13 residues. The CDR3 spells CASSLVRNTEAFF. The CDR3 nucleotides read TGTGCCAGCAGCTTAGTCCGGAACACTGAAGCTTTCTTT.

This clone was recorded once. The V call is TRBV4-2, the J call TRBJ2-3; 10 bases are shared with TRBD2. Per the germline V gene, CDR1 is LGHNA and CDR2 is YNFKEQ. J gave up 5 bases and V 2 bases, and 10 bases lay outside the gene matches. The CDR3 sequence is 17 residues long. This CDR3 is CASSQPIAGGRGDTQYF. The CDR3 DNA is TGTGCCAGCAGCCAACCAATAGCGGGGGGACGGGGAGATACGCAGTATTTT.

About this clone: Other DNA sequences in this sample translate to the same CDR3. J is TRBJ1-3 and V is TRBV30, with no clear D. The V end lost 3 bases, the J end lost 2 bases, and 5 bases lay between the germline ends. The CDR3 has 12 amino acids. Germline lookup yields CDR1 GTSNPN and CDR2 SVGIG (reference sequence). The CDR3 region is CAWSLTGNTIYF. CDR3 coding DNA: TGTGCCTGGAGCCTTACTGGAAACACCATATATTTT. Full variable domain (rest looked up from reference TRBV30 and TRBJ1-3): SQTIHQWPATLVQPVGSPLSLECTVEGTSNPNLYWYRQAAGRGLQLLFYSVGIGQISSEVPQNLSASRPQDRQFILSSKKLLLSDSGFYLCAWSLTGNTIYFGEGSWLTVV.